What follows are 16 T cell receptor beta chains derived from one specimen sequenced in a study of blood T cells in healthy people across ages. For the second PCR, which ran for about 7 to 11 cycles, a sample-barcoded 5' primer and a J-beta primer mix were used. TCRdb independently ran MiXCR on the 5' RACE reads; one entry per CDR3 protein. Among roughly 1.4 million distinct CDR3 sequences listed, 59% were seen once. Sequencing was carried out using blood. The receptors were gathered from a man aged 18 to 35 in good health.

The rearrangement joins TRBV25-1 to TRBJ1-2; no clear D. Trimming left V 1 base short and J 5 bases short, with 11 bases between. CDR3 length: 14 residues. Germline loops: CDR1 MGHDK, CDR2 SYGVNS. This CDR3 reads CASSEWTDGYGYTF. As DNA, the CDR3 is TGTGCCAGCAGTGAATGGACGGACGGATATGGCTACACCTTC.

On this clonotype: One end of the junction fails to match germline, which may point to a read error. This sequence joins TRBV20-1 and TRBJ2-7; the D is unclear. The CDR3 runs to 12 residues. Germline assignment: CDR1 DFQATT and CDR2 SNEGSKA (reference sequence). This CDR3 reads CSARIGPYELYF. CDR3 coding DNA: TGCAGTGCTAGAATCGGCCCCTACGAGCTGTACTTC.

The rearrangement uses TRBV6-2 or TRBV6-3 and TRBJ2-2; D is uncertain. The ends were cut back, 6 bases at V and 6 bases at J, with 8 bases in the middle. The CDR3 has 12 amino acids. Germline V gene lookup returns CDR1 MNHEY and CDR2 SVGEGT. This CDR3 is CASRSLSGELFF. The DNA of the CDR3 is TGTGCCAGCAGATCCTTGTCCGGGGAGCTGTTTTTT.

The gene calls are TRBV9 and TRBJ2-1, with D hard to call. The V gene's germline CDR1 is SGDLS and CDR2 YYNGEE. The CDR3 has 12 amino acids. Trimming took off 0 bases at V and 9 bases at J, with 7 bases between the two ends. CDR3 loop: CASSVAGLEQFF. The CDR3 region has the DNA TGTGCCAGCAGCGTAGCCGGCCTTGAGCAGTTCTTC.

This clonotype was detected a few times. This chain connects TRBV12-3 or TRBV12-4 to TRBJ2-7; TRBD1 aligns across 7 bases. The CDR3 covers 14 residues. After removal of 5 bases from V and 2 bases from J, the junction contained 6 bases not matched to a gene. The DNA for the CDR3 is TGTGCCAGCAGTGCCAACAGGGGTCCCTACGAGCAGTACTTC. Amino acid sequence: CASSANRGPYEQYF.

This clonotype was seen only once. The V call is TRBV5-1, the J call TRBJ2-2; D is possibly TRBD2 (6 bases). V lost 7 bases to trimming and J lost 1 base, with 11 bases between them. Per germline, CDR1 SGHRS and CDR2 YFSETQ. This CDR3 spans 14 amino acids. The CDR3 DNA reads TGCGCCAGCGCGGTGCGGGGGAACACCGGGGAGCTGTTTTTT. Translated, it gives CASAVRGNTGELFF. Together with reference TRBV5-1 and TRBJ2-2, the CDR3 gives the full variable domain: KAGVTQTPRYLIKTRGQQVTLSCSPISGHRSVSWYQQTPGQGLQFLFEYFSETQRNKGNFPGRFSGRQFSNSRSEMNVSTLELGDSALYLCASAVRGNTGELFFGEGSRLTVL.

The J gene is TRBJ2-7, the V gene TRBV29-1; no reliable D call. CDR3 length: 13 residues. V gave up 3 bases and J gave up 0 bases, with 9 bases separating them. Germline CDR1 reads SQVTM; CDR2 reads ANQGSEA. The CDR3 sequence: CSVEGISSYEQYF. In DNA, the CDR3 is TGCAGCGTTGAGGGGATCAGCTCCTACGAGCAGTACTTC.

The chain combines TRBV15 with TRBJ2-4, with 9 bases matching TRBD1. The J call may not be correct, given that the DNA end is closer to TRBJ2-7. Germline V lookup: CDR1 LNHNV, CDR2 YYDKDF (reference sequence). The length of the CDR3 is 19 residues. Written as DNA, the CDR3 is TGTGCCACCAGCAGTGACCGTACAGGGGGCCCCCAGTTAACCTACGAGCAGTACTTC. This sequence encodes CATSSDRTGGPQLTYEQYF.

The rearrangement links TRBV12-3 or TRBV12-4 to TRBJ2-1, with D tentatively TRBD2 (6 bases). Trimming took off 9 bases at V and 6 bases at J, with 18 bases between the two ends. The CDR3 covers 14 residues. CDR3 bases: TGTGCCAGTACTCACTCAGGAGGGGCCAATGAGCAGTTCTTC. It specifies CASTHSGGANEQFF.

This sequence joins TRBV20-1 and TRBJ2-1; D not resolved. Trimming removed 0 bases at V and 0 bases at J, with 9 bases between. CDR3 size: 15 residues. The germline V gene encodes CDR1 DFQATT and CDR2 SNEGSKA (reference sequence). This chain's CDR3 is CSAREQRDSYNEQFF. CDR3 nucleotides: TGCAGTGCTAGAGAGCAGCGAGACTCCTACAATGAGCAGTTCTTC.

The J gene is TRBJ2-3, the V gene TRBV7-2; 8 positions agree with TRBD2. With 0 bases clipped from V and 1 base from J, the junction kept 6 bases outside the gene matches. Germline CDR1 and CDR2: SGHTA and FQGNSA. The CDR3 length is 17 residues. The CDR3 protein is CASSLAIAGPGTDTQYF. The CDR3 nucleotides are TGTGCCAGCAGCTTAGCGATAGCGGGGCCCGGCACAGATACGCAGTATTTT.

In this sample, this clonotype turned up a few times. The chain is built from TRBV4-1 and TRBJ2-4; D is uncertain. This CDR3 spans 13 amino acids. Trimming cost V 6 bases and J 5 bases, with 11 bases left between them. Germline CDR1 and CDR2: MGHRA and YSYEKL. DNA for the CDR3: TGCGCCAGCAGTAATAGATTTGAAAACATTCAGTACTTC. It yields the protein CASSNRFENIQYF.

Points on this clonotype: A read error is possible here, since a much larger clone lies one base away. The chain is built from TRBV12-3 or TRBV12-4 and TRBJ2-7; D is undetermined. The V gene lost 5 bases and the J gene lost 0 bases, with 8 bases spanning the gap. CDR3 length: 13 residues. The CDR3 is CASSDQSSYEQYF. The DNA for the CDR3 is TGTGCCAGCAGTGACCAGAGCTCCTACGAGCAGTACTTC.

The chain combines TRBV6-6 with TRBJ1-1; D not certain. CDR1 and CDR2 (germline): MNHNY, SVGAGI (reference sequence). With 4 bases removed from V and 4 bases from J, the gap between germline ends came to 10 bases. The CDR3 has 13 residues. As DNA, the CDR3 is TGTGCCAGCAGTTCCCCGTCGTCCACTGAAGCTTTCTTT. Protein: CASSSPSSTEAFF.

This clonotype came up once. The V gene is TRBV27, the J gene TRBJ2-5, with D possibly TRBD2 on 5 matching bases. The J call may be in error: the DNA end matches TRBJ2-7 better. The CDR3 extends over 15 amino acids. Germline V gene sequence: CDR1 MNHEY, CDR2 SMNVEV (reference sequence). In nucleotides, the CDR3 is TGTGCCATGCCCCTAGCCCTCCTACGATCGTACGAGCAGTACTTC. Translation: CAMPLALLRSYEQYF.

This clonotype was counted between two and nine times. The chain recombines TRBV12-3 or TRBV12-4 with TRBJ2-3; no reliable D call. CDR3 length: 13 amino acids. Between the trimmed V and J ends, which lost 3 bases and 6 bases, there was a span of 10 bases. The CDR3: CASSLDQGDTQYF. As DNA, the CDR3 is TGTGCCAGCAGTTTGGACCAAGGGGATACGCAGTATTTT.